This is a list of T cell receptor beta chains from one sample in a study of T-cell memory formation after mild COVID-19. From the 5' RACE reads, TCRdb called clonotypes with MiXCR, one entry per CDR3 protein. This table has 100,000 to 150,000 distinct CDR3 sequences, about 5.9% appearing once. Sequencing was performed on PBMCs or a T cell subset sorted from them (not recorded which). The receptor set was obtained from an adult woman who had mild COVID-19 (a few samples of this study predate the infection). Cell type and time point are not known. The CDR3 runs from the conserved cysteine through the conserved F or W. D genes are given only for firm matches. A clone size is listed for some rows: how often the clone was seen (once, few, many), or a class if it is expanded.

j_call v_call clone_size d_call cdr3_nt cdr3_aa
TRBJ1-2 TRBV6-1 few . TGTGCCAGCTATTTCGGAGGGCCCTATGGCTACACCTTC CASYFGGPYGYTF
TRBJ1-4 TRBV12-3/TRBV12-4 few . TGTGCCAGCAGCCTAGGGTTAGGGGGAACTAATGAAAAACTGTTTTTT CASSLGLGGTNEKLFF
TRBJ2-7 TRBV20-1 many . TGCAGTGCTAGGGGCAGAGACTGGACCTACGAGCAGTACTTC CSARGRDWTYEQYF
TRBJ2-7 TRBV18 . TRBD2 TGTGCCAGCTCAATGAGCGGGGTAAACTACGAGCAGTACTTC CASSMSGVNYEQYF
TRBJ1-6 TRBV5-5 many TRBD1 TGTGCCAGCAGCTACGGGACAGGGGCGAATTCACCCCTCCACTTT CASSYGTGANSPLHF
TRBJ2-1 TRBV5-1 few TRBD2 TGCGCCAGCATGGATCGGCGGGGGTACTACAATGAGCAGTTCTTC CASMDRRGYYNEQFF
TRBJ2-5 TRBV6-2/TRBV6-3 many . TGTGCCAGCAGTTACTGGGCTCAACAAGAGACCCAGTACTTC CASSYWAQQETQYF
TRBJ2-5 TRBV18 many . TGTGCCAGCTCACCAGGTGGAGAGACCCAGTACTTC CASSPGGETQYF
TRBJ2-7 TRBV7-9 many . TGTGCCAGCAGCTTAGCGAAGGGGTACGAGCAGTACTTC CASSLAKGYEQYF
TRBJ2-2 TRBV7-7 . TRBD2 TGTGCTAGCAGCTTCGGGACTAGCGGGAGCACCGGGGAGCTGTTTTTT CASSFGTSGSTGELFF
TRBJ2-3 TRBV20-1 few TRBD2 TGCAGTGCTAGAGGTCCGGCGGGGGGCCGAGGGACAGATACGCAGTATTTT CSARGPAGGRGTDTQYF
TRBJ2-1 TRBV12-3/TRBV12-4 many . TGTGCCAGCAGGGCGGGGGCCTCCTACAATGAGCAGTTCTTC CASRAGASYNEQFF
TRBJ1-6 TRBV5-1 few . TGCGCCAGCAGCCTTGCTGAGAATTCACCCCTCCACTTT CASSLAENSPLHF
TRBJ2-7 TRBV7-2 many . TGTGCCAGCAGCCCCGGGCCTAGCCGGAACTACGAGCAGTACTTC CASSPGPSRNYEQYF
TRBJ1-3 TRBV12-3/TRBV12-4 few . TGTGCCAGCAGTTTGAGGGACTTGGGGGCAGGCGAGTATTTT CASSLRDLGAGEYF
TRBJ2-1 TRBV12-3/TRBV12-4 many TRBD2 TGTGCCAGCCGGCGGGGGAGCTACAATGAGCAGTTCTTC CASRRGSYNEQFF
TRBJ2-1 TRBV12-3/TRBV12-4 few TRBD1 TGTGCCAGCTCCGGGACAGGGGTCAATGAGCAGTTCTTC CASSGTGVNEQFF
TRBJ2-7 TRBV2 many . TGTGCCAGCACCCCGGACTCGATAACCTACGAGCAGTACTTC CASTPDSITYEQYF
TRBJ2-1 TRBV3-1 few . TGTGCCAGCAGCCCGGGGAATACCTACAATGAGCAGTTCTTC CASSPGNTYNEQFF
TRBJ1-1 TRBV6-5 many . TGTGCCACCGTACCTACCTTTTTTCGTAACACTGAAGCTTTCTTT CATVPTFFRNTEAFF
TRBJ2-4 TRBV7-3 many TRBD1 TGTGCCAGCAGCCCCAATAGGGGACAGGGTGGATTAGCCAAAAACATTCAGTACTTC CASSPNRGQGGLAKNIQYF
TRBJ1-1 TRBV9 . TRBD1 TGTGCCAGCAGCGTAGTAGGGGGACAGGGAGGTGAAGCTTTCTTT CASSVVGGQGGEAFF
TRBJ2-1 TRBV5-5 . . TGTGCCAGCAGCCCTACCCGCTTAACGGGGGCTTCAGGAGAGCAGTTCTTC CASSPTRLTGASGEQFF
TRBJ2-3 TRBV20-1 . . TGCAGTGCGGGACTGGGGATTGGCACAGATACGCAGTATTTT CSAGLGIGTDTQYF
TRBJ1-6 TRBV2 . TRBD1 TGTGCCAGCAGTGAACGCGGACAGGGGAATAATTCACCCCTCCACTTT CASSERGQGNNSPLHF
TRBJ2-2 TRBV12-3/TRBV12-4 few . TGTGCCAGCACCACCGTAAGGACAGAGCACACCGGGGAGCTGTTTTTT CASTTVRTEHTGELFF
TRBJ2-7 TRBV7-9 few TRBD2 TGTGCCAGCACACCCCTAGAGGGCCAGCGGGGTGCCTACGAGCAGTACTTC CASTPLEGQRGAYEQYF
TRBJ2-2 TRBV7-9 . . TGTGCCAGCAGCTTAGGGGCAGGCGTAACCGGGGAGCTGTTTTTT CASSLGAGVTGELFF